What follows are 30 T cell receptor beta chains derived from one specimen sequenced in a study of T-cell memory formation after mild COVID-19. MiXCR, applied by TCRdb to the 5' RACE reads, yields one record per CDR3 protein. Here the sample spans roughly 190,000 distinct CDR3 sequences, more than 25% being singletons. The sample was PBMCs or a T cell subset sorted from them (not recorded which). These TCRs come from an adult woman who had mild COVID-19 (a few samples of this study predate the infection). Cell type and time point are not known.

The chain's CDR3 is CASSPPSQETQYF. The CDR3 region has the DNA TGTGCCAGCTCACCACCCAGTCAAGAGACCCAGTACTTC. V and J are TRBV18 and TRBJ2-5; unclear D gene. Germline-derived CDR1 and CDR2 are KGHSH and LQKENI. This CDR3 region has 13 residues. The V and J ends lost 0 bases and 2 bases respectively, with 4 bases between them.

This clonotype was seen a handful of times. V gene TRBV29-1 combines with J gene TRBJ2-1; D call uncertain. From germline, CDR1 is SQVTM and CDR2 ANQGSEA. CDR3 length: 11 residues. V shed 5 bases and J shed 5 bases, with 7 bases lying between them. The CDR3 is CSVRQHNEQFF. In DNA, the CDR3 is TGCAGCGTTCGGCAGCACAATGAGCAGTTCTTC.

The table lists this clonotype with a few counts. The rearrangement links TRBV11-2 to TRBJ1-1, with no clear D. The V end was cut by 3 bases, the J end by 4 bases, with 9 bases between. The CDR3 contains 13 residues. Germline CDR1 reads SGHAT; CDR2 reads FQNNGV. CDR3 nucleotide sequence: TGTGCCAGCAGCTTTTCACGTGGCACTGAAGCTTTCTTT. Protein sequence: CASSFSRGTEAFF. Together with reference TRBV11-2 and TRBJ1-1, the CDR3 gives the full variable domain: EAGVAQSPRYKIIEKRQSVAFWCNPISGHATLYWYQQILGQGPKLLIQFQNNGVVDDSQLPKDRFSAERLKGVDSTLKIQPAKLEDSAVYLCASSFSRGTEAFFGQGTRLTVV.

The rearrangement joins TRBV7-2 to TRBJ2-3; D call uncertain. Per germline, CDR1 SGHTA and CDR2 FQGNSA. The CDR3 loop spans 12 amino acids. V dropped 5 bases and J dropped 4 bases, with 7 bases sitting between them. The chain's CDR3 is CASSPAADTQYF. Written as DNA, the CDR3 is TGTGCCAGCAGCCCGGCCGCAGATACGCAGTATTTT.

Only a few counts were recorded for this clonotype. The CDR3 region is CASSMDTGFQPQHF. In DNA, the CDR3 is TGTGCCAGTAGTATGGACACCGGGTTCCAGCCCCAGCATTTT. The rearrangement joins TRBV19 to TRBJ1-5; D perhaps matches TRBD1 (5 bases). The CDR3 runs 14 residues. V was clipped by 3 bases and J by 7 bases, with 13 bases between them. Germline V gene sequence: CDR1 LNHDA, CDR2 SQIVND (reference sequence).

The chain couples TRBV12-3 or TRBV12-4 to TRBJ2-1, with D possibly matching TRBD1 (5 bases). This CDR3 contains 13 residues. V was trimmed by 4 bases and J by 5 bases, leaving 9 bases between them. For the CDR3, the DNA is TGTGCCAGCAGTTCCCCGACAGACAATGAGCAGTTCTTC. This gives the protein CASSSPTDNEQFF.

The chain is built from TRBV11-2 and TRBJ2-1, with TRBD2 identical over 8 bases. From germline, CDR1 is SGHAT and CDR2 FQNNGV. V lost 5 bases and J lost 6; bases outside the gene matches: 21. This CDR3 spans 19 amino acids. CDR3 loop: CASSLTSLGLAAQGNEQFF. In DNA form, the CDR3 reads TGTGCCAGCAGCCTGACCTCTCTAGGACTAGCAGCGCAAGGCAATGAGCAGTTCTTC.

The J gene is TRBJ2-1, the V gene TRBV5-1; 11 nucleotides match TRBD2. Trimming removed 5 bases from V and 6 bases from J; junction bases left unmatched: 4. The CDR3 has 14 residues. Per the germline V gene, CDR1 is SGHRS and CDR2 is YFSETQ. This chain's CDR3 is CASRRLAGTNEQFF. The CDR3 region has the DNA TGCGCCAGCAGGCGACTAGCGGGGACCAATGAGCAGTTCTTC.

This clonotype showed up just a few times. V and J are TRBV18 and TRBJ2-6, with no clear D. V lost 3 bases to trimming and J lost 2 bases, with 8 bases between them. Looked up from germline, CDR1 is KGHSH and CDR2 is LQKENI. This CDR3 has 15 residues. The CDR3 DNA follows: TGTGCCAGCTCACCTTCAGTGACTGGGGCCAACGTCCTGACTTTC. Translated: CASSPSVTGANVLTF.

This clonotype has a handful of counts. The rearrangement links TRBV4-1 to TRBJ2-1; D is undetermined. Trimming took 4 bases from V and 8 from J, leaving 9 bases between them. The CDR3 length is 12 residues. The germline CDR1 and CDR2 sequences are MGHRA and YSYEKL. This CDR3 reads CASSRALDEQFF. In DNA form, the CDR3 reads TGCGCCAGCAGCCGCGCCTTGGATGAGCAGTTCTTC.

The chain is built from TRBV7-2 and TRBJ2-5; 13 bases fit TRBD2. Germline V gives CDR1 SGHTA, CDR2 FQGNSA. The CDR3 is 16 residues long. V was pared by 7 bases and J by 6 bases, with 11 bases of the junction left unmatched. In nucleotides, the CDR3 is TGTGCCAGCACTAAAGCTGGACTAGCGGGAGCCAAGACCCAGTACTTC. Translation gives CASTKAGLAGAKTQYF.

This rearrangement joins TRBV14 to TRBJ2-1; D is perhaps TRBD2 (6 bases). The CDR3 covers 14 residues. Germline V gene data show CDR1 as SGHDN and CDR2 as FVKESK. V lost 5 bases and J 8 bases, leaving 16 bases between the germline ends. The CDR3 DNA reads TGTGCCAGCAGCATCGGAACTAGCCGCGATGAGCAGTTCTTC. It is translated as CASSIGTSRDEQFF.

The chain recombines TRBV7-2 with TRBJ2-1, with 14 bases lining up with TRBD2. This CDR3 has 15 amino acids. V lost 3 bases and J lost 10; bases outside the gene matches: 5. From germline, CDR1 is SGHTA and CDR2 FQGNSA. This chain's CDR3 is CASSFGTSGSSEQFF. DNA for the CDR3: TGTGCCAGCAGCTTCGGGACTAGCGGGAGTTCGGAGCAGTTCTTC.

This clonotype was counted between two and nine times. The chain links TRBV4-1 to TRBJ1-1; D remains ambiguous. The germline V and J ends were trimmed by 4 bases and 3 bases, with 15 bases remaining between them. This CDR3 is built from 15 residues. CDR1 is MGHRA, CDR2 YSYEKL, per germline. This chain's CDR3 is CASSPEPLGDTEAFF. CDR3 nucleotide sequence: TGCGCCAGCAGCCCCGAGCCCCTCGGGGACACTGAAGCTTTCTTT.

This clonotype was seen only a few times. The V call is TRBV5-6, the J call TRBJ1-1, with D unclear. The CDR3 extends over 13 amino acids. Deletions cut 4 bases from V and 0 bases from J, with 7 bases between. Germline lookup yields CDR1 SGHDT and CDR2 YYEEEE. CDR3 sequence reads: CASSVIMNTEAFF. The CDR3 DNA is TGTGCCAGCAGCGTGATAATGAACACTGAAGCTTTCTTT.

The genes are TRBV7-2 and TRBJ2-7, with D unclear. Trimming left V 2 bases short and J 1 base short, with 3 bases between. The CDR3 consists of 12 residues. The germline gives CDR1 SGHTA, CDR2 FQGNSA. As DNA, the CDR3 is TGTGCCAGCAGCTTAACATCCTACGAGCAGTACTTC. Translation: CASSLTSYEQYF.

This clonotype was counted between two and nine times. This chain joins TRBV7-9 and TRBJ1-2; D not certain. This CDR3 contains 14 residues. The germline V gene has CDR1 SEHNR and CDR2 FQNEAQ (reference sequence). V shed 2 bases and J shed 2 bases, with 9 bases lying between them. Here the CDR3 DNA reads TGTGCCAGCAGCTTAAGACCGCAGAACTATGGCTACACCTTC. Amino acids: CASSLRPQNYGYTF.

The V and J genes are TRBV25-1 and TRBJ2-5; D ambiguous. V was cut by 3 bases and J by 5 bases, with 13 bases left in between. This CDR3 spans 14 amino acids. From germline, CDR1 is MGHDK and CDR2 SYGVNS. CDR3 protein: CASSERPREETQYF. The CDR3 coding sequence is TGTGCCAGCAGTGAGAGGCCCAGAGAGGAGACCCAGTACTTC.

The V gene is TRBV19, the J gene TRBJ2-5; 11 bases line up with TRBD2. CDR1 is LNHDA, CDR2 SQIVND, per germline (reference sequence). There are 15 residues in the CDR3. J was trimmed by 5 bases and V by 7 bases; bases with no gene match: 9. The CDR3 sequence is CASTPTRTSGETQYF. The CDR3 nucleotides read TGTGCCAGTACCCCAACCAGGACTAGCGGGGAGACCCAGTACTTC.

The chain has TRBV12-3 or TRBV12-4 and TRBJ1-2; perhaps TRBD1 as D (6 bases). The ends were cut back, 6 bases at V and 4 bases at J, with 18 bases in the middle. The CDR3 is made up of 15 amino acids. The CDR3 is CASRSTGPASYGYTF. In nucleotides, the CDR3 is TGTGCCAGCAGAAGCACAGGGCCGGCATCCTATGGCTACACCTTC.

This clonotype was recorded a few times. The V call is TRBV6-2 or TRBV6-3, the J call TRBJ2-1; 13 bases are a match to TRBD2. Germline CDR1 MNHEY, CDR2 SVGEGT. There are 16 residues in the CDR3. With V trimmed by 5 bases and J by 9 bases, 10 bases remained unmatched. This chain's CDR3 is CASSPTSGRAHSEQFF. Here the CDR3 DNA reads TGTGCCAGCAGTCCAACTAGCGGGAGGGCCCATAGTGAGCAGTTCTTC.

This clonotype was counted only a few times. The rearrangement joins TRBV7-9 to TRBJ2-4; D might be TRBD1 (5 bases). Trimming cost V 4 bases and J 2 bases, with 12 bases left between them. CDR1 is SEHNR, CDR2 FQNEAQ, per germline (reference sequence). This CDR3 comprises 15 residues. As DNA, the CDR3 is TGTGCCAGCAGCTATAAACAGGAGACCAAAAACATTCAGTACTTC. Translation: CASSYKQETKNIQYF.

The chain carries TRBV7-9 and TRBJ2-7, with D tentatively TRBD1 or TRBD2 (5 bases each). Between the trimmed V and J ends, which lost 6 bases and 2 bases, there was a span of 26 bases. The germline V gene has CDR1 SEHNR and CDR2 FQNEAQ (reference sequence). This CDR3 has 18 residues. The CDR3 spells CASSPDSRDLGVPYEQYF. CDR3 in DNA: TGTGCCAGCAGTCCTGACTCCCGGGACCTGGGGGTTCCCTACGAGCAGTACTTC. Based on the CDR3 plus reference TRBV7-9 and TRBJ2-7, the full variable domain is DTGVSQNPRHKITKRGQNVTFRCDPISEHNRLYWYRQTLGQGPEFLTYFQNEAQLEKSRLLSDRFSAERPKGSFSTLEIQRTEQGDSAMYLCASSPDSRDLGVPYEQYFGPGTRLTVT.

This clonotype has more than one count but fewer than ten. The gene calls are TRBV24-1 and TRBJ2-1; TRBD2 might be the D (5 bases). The CDR3 runs 16 residues. The V end was cut by 1 base, the J end by 4 bases, with 13 bases between. The germline V gene has CDR1 KGHDR and CDR2 SFDVKD. CDR3 amino acids: CATSDFGSVGYNEQFF. CDR3 nucleotides: TGTGCCACCAGTGATTTTGGTAGCGTGGGTTACAATGAGCAGTTCTTC.

This chain connects TRBV25-1 to TRBJ2-3, with D possibly being TRBD2 (6 bases). Germline assignment: CDR1 MGHDK and CDR2 SYGVNS. The length of the CDR3 is 15 residues. The V and J ends lost 5 bases and 3 bases respectively, with 15 bases between them. The CDR3, as DNA: TGTGCCAGCAGTCGGGACTCCCTCGGAACAGATACGCAGTATTTT. It translates to CASSRDSLGTDTQYF.

This chain links TRBV25-1 with TRBJ2-5; TRBD2 matches 7 bases. The V gene's germline CDR1 is MGHDK and CDR2 SYGVNS. Losses at the gene ends were 6 bases for V and 1 base for J; bases not matched to a gene: 5. The CDR3 extends over 14 amino acids. The DNA of the CDR3 is TGTGCCAGCAGCAAGACTAGCTCCCAAGAGACCCAGTACTTC. Residues: CASSKTSSQETQYF. Using reference TRBV25-1 and TRBJ2-5 for the parts outside the CDR3, the full variable domain is EADIYQTPRYLVIGTGKKITLECSQTMGHDKMYWYQQDPGMELHLIHYSYGVNSTEKGDLSSESTVSRIRTEHFPLTLESARPSHTSQYLCASSKTSSQETQYFGPGTRLLVL.

V is TRBV14 and J is TRBJ2-5, with 9 bases that match TRBD2. This CDR3 is 16 amino acids long. The germline gives CDR1 SGHDN, CDR2 FVKESK. V gave up 5 bases and J gave up 1 base; unmatched junction bases: 8. The CDR3, as DNA: TGTGCCAGCAGCTCCCGGTATAGCGGGGGCCAAGAGACCCAGTACTTC. Residues: CASSSRYSGGQETQYF.

This chain connects TRBV4-2 to TRBJ2-1; D is tentatively TRBD1 or TRBD2 (5 bases each). This CDR3 contains 14 residues. Trimming pared 5 bases from V and 5 bases from J, leaving 13 bases between. The germline CDR1 and CDR2 sequences are LGHNA and YNFKEQ. CDR3 region: CASSKPGLNNEQFF. The CDR3 bases are TGTGCCAGCAGCAAACCGGGGCTAAACAATGAGCAGTTCTTC.

This sequence joins TRBV5-1 and TRBJ1-2; 10 bases match TRBD1. The CDR3 is made up of 15 amino acids. CDR1 and CDR2 (germline): SGHRS, YFSETQ. V was clipped by 1 base and J by 4 bases; unmatched bases: 4. The DNA of the CDR3 is TGCGCCAGCAGCTTGATGACAGGGGGCGTCTATGGCTACACCTTC. This codes for CASSLMTGGVYGYTF.

The chain carries TRBV20-1 and TRBJ2-7; TRBD1 is a possible D gene (5 bases). Germline CDR1 reads DFQATT; CDR2 reads SNEGSKA (reference sequence). V was clipped by 5 bases and J by 4 bases, with 12 bases between them. This CDR3 is 12 amino acids long. CDR3 residues: CSALLRGYEQYF. The CDR3 DNA reads TGCAGTGCTCTTTTAAGGGGTTACGAGCAGTACTTC.